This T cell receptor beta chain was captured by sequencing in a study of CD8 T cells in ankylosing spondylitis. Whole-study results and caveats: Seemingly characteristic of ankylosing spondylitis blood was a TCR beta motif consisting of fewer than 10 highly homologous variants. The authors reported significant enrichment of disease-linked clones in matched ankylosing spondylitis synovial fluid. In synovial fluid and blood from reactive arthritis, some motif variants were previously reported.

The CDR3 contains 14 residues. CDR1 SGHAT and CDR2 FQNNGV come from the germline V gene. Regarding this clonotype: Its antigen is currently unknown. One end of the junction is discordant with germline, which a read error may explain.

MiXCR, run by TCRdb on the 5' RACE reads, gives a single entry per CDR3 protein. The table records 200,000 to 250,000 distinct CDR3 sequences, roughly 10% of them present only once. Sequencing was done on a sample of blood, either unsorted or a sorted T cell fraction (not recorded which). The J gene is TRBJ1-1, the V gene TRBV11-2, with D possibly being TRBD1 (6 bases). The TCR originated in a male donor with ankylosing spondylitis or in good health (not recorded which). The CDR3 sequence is CGSSLGGGDTEAFF. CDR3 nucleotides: TGTGGCAGCAGCTTAGGGGGGGGTGACACTGAAGCTTTCTTT.